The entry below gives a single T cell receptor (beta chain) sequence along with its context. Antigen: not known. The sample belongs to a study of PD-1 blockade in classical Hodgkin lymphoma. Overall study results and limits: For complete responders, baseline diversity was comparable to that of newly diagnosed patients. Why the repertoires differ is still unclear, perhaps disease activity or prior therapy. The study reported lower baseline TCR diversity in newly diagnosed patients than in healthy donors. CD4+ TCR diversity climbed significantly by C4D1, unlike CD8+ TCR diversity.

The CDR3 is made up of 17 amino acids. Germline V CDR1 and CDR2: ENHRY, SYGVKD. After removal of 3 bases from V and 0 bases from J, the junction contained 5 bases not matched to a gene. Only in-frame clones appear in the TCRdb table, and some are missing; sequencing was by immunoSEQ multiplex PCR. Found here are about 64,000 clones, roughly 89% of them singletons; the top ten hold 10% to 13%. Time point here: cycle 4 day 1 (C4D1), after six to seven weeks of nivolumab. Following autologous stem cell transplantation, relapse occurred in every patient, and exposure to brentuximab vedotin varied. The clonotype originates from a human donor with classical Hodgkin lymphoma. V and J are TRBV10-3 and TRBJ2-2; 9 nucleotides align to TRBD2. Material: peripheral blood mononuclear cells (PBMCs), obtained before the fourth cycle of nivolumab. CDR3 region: CAISDVSGGSNTGELFF. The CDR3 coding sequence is TGTGCCATCAGTGACGTTAGCGGGGGATCGAACACCGGGGAGCTGTTTTTT.